The 10 T cell receptor beta chains listed next were all sequenced from one sample in a study of blood T cell repertoires in COVID-19. The data were produced by immunoSEQ multiplex PCR, yet TCRdb's version contains in-frame clones alone and is incomplete. The table records under 450,000 clones, roughly 80% of them present only once. The sample consisted of PBMCs or T cells enriched from blood (not recorded which). Receptors were obtained from a woman aged 45-65 years who had recovered from COVID-19.

The rearrangement links TRBV30 to TRBJ1-2, with 7 bases that match TRBD1. CDR1 is GTSNPN and CDR2 is SVGIG in the germline V gene (reference sequence). The junction had 4 bases not matched to a gene; V was cut back by 3 bases and J by 0 bases. The CDR3 contains 14 residues. CDR3 loop: CAWSFGTANYGYTF. For the CDR3, the DNA is TGTGCCTGGAGCTTCGGGACAGCTAACTATGGCTACACCTTC.

The chain has TRBV18 and TRBJ1-3; TRBD1 is a possible D gene (6 bases). V was clipped by 0 bases and J by 4 bases, with 13 bases between them. The CDR3 runs 16 residues. Per germline, CDR1 KGHSH and CDR2 LQKENI. CDR3 DNA: TGTGCCAGCTCACCACCCCGGACAGTTCCCGGAAACACCATATATTTT. This translates into CASSPPRTVPGNTIYF. The full variable domain, completed using reference TRBV18 and TRBJ1-3, is NAGVMQNPRHLVRRRGQEARLRCSPMKGHSHVYWYRQLPEEGLKFMVYLQKENIIDESGMPKERFSAEFPKEGPSILRIQQVVRGDSAAYFCASSPPRTVPGNTIYFGEGSWLTVV.

This chain joins TRBV6-2 or TRBV6-3 and TRBJ2-7, with D hard to call. Trimming took off 1 base at V and 7 bases at J, with 17 bases between the two ends. The CDR3 has 15 amino acids. The V gene's germline CDR1 is MNHEY and CDR2 SVGEGT. CDR3 protein: CASSYFGLETDEQYF. The CDR3, as DNA: TGTGCCAGCAGTTACTTTGGCTTGGAGACGGATGAGCAGTACTTC.

The rearrangement joins TRBV19 to TRBJ1-1, with 12 bases that match TRBD1. V lost 4 bases, J lost 0 bases, and 6 bases stayed unmatched. CDR3 length: 17 amino acids. Germline V lookup: CDR1 LNHDA, CDR2 SQIVND (reference sequence). The CDR3: CASSTGTGGAVNTEAFF. CDR3 DNA: TGTGCCAGTAGTACGGGGACAGGGGGCGCGGTGAACACTGAAGCTTTCTTT.

The CDR3 protein is CASSLLGDGYGYTF. The CDR3 nucleotides read TGCGCCAGCAGCTTGCTGGGAGACGGTTATGGCTACACCTTC. The chain is built from TRBV5-1 and TRBJ1-2; D is unresolved. CDR3 length: 14 amino acids. Trimming cost V 1 base and J 5 bases, with 12 bases left between them. The V gene's germline CDR1 is SGHRS and CDR2 YFSETQ. Drawing the rest from reference TRBV5-1 and TRBJ1-2, the complete variable domain is KAGVTQTPRYLIKTRGQQVTLSCSPISGHRSVSWYQQTPGQGLQFLFEYFSETQRNKGNFPGRFSGRQFSNSRSEMNVSTLELGDSALYLCASSLLGDGYGYTFGSGTRLTVV.

This clone turned up a few times. The CDR3 sequence: CAWSTGSWGPQHF. As DNA, the CDR3 is TGTGCCTGGAGTACCGGGAGCTGGGGGCCCCAGCATTTT. The rearrangement uses TRBV30 and TRBJ1-5, with D unclear. The germline V gene encodes CDR1 GTSNPN and CDR2 SVGIG (reference sequence). The V gene lost 2 bases and the J gene lost 9 bases, with 14 bases spanning the gap. The CDR3 loop spans 13 amino acids.

The rearrangement links TRBV12-3 or TRBV12-4 to TRBJ1-2; 9 nucleotides line up with TRBD1. The V segment lost 4 bases and the J segment 7 bases; nucleotides outside the gene matches: 4. The CDR3 is made up of 13 amino acids. CDR3 sequence (DNA): TGTGCCAGCAGTTCCGGGACAGGGATTGGCTACACCTTC. Its protein product is CASSSGTGIGYTF.

This chain links TRBV5-1 with TRBJ1-2; TRBD1 matches 7 bases. This CDR3 region has 16 residues. Germline V CDR1 and CDR2: SGHRS, YFSETQ. Losses at the gene ends were 0 bases for V and 2 bases for J; bases not matched to a gene: 7. The DNA for the CDR3 is TGCGCCAGCAGCTTGGCCTGGGACAGACTGAACTATGGCTACACCTTC. Translation gives CASSLAWDRLNYGYTF.

CDR3 DNA: TGTGCCAGCAGCTTGTGGGCGGGGATGGGCTATGGCTACACCTTC. Amino acids: CASSLWAGMGYGYTF. The V gene is TRBV5-4, the J gene TRBJ1-2; no clear D. The germline CDR1 and CDR2 sequences are SGHNT and YYREEE (reference sequence). The CDR3 spans 15 residues. The V gene lost 1 base and the J gene lost 4 bases, with 14 bases spanning the gap. Looking up the rest from reference TRBV5-4 and TRBJ1-2 gives the full variable domain: ETGVTQSPTHLIKTRGQQVTLRCSSQSGHNTVSWYQQALGQGPQFIFQYYREEENGRGNFPPRFSGLQFPNYSSELNVNALELDDSALYLCASSLWAGMGYGYTFGSGTRLTVV.

The V call is TRBV7-3, the J call TRBJ2-1; perhaps TRBD1 as D (6 bases). The CDR3 consists of 14 residues. The V end lost 5 bases, the J end lost 8 bases, and 16 bases lay between the germline ends. From germline, CDR1 is SGHTA and CDR2 FQGTGA. CDR3 region: CASSEETGFDEQFF. The CDR3, as DNA: TGTGCCAGCAGCGAGGAAACAGGGTTCGATGAGCAGTTCTTC.